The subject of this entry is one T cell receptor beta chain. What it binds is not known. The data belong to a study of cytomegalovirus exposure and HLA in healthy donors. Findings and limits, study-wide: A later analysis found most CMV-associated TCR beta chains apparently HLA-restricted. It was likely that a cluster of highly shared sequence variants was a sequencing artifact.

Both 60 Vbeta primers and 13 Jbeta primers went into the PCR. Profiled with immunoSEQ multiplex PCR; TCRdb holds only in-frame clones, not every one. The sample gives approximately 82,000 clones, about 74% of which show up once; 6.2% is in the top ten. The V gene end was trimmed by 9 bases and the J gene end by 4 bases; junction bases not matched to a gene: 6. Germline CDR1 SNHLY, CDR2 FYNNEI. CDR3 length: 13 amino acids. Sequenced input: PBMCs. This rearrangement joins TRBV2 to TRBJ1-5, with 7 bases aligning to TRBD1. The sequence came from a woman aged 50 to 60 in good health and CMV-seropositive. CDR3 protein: CARGDSPNQPQHF. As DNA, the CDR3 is TGTGCCAGAGGGGACAGTCCAAATCAGCCCCAGCATTTT.